Following are 7 T cell receptor beta chains from one sample sequenced in a study of T cell changes during pregnancy in multiple sclerosis. TCRdb keeps only in-frame clones here, not all; method: immunoSEQ multiplex PCR. The table has about 75,000 clones, about 89% seen once; the top ten hold about 0.45%. Sample: CD4+ T cells from peripheral blood mononuclear cells, taken before pregnancy. The receptors were gathered from a female donor with multiple sclerosis, enrolled in a pregnancy study.

The chain joins TRBV1 to TRBJ1-6; the DNA was not used to check the table's D call, TRBD1. TRBV1 is recorded as a pseudogene. The CDR3 consists of 17 residues. Here the CDR3 DNA reads TGCACCAGCAGCCAGGGCAGGGTGAACTCCTATAATTCACCCCTCCACTTT. The encoded protein is CTSSQGRVNSYNSPLHF.

The V and J genes are TRBV10-3 and TRBJ1-5, with D possibly being TRBD1 (5 bases). CDR3 size: 14 residues. CDR1 is ENHRY and CDR2 is SYGVKD in the germline V gene. V lost 1 base to trimming and J lost 6 bases, with 10 bases between them. CDR3 region: CAISEFGGGQPQHF. The DNA of the CDR3 is TGTGCCATCAGTGAGTTTGGGGGAGGTCAGCCCCAGCATTTT.

The chain is built from TRBV19 and TRBJ1-5; the D gene is possibly TRBD1 (5 bases). CDR1 is LNHDA, CDR2 SQIVND, per germline (reference sequence). The CDR3 totals 13 residues. Trimming cost V 9 bases and J 2 bases, with 11 bases left between them. CDR3 nucleotide sequence: TGTGCCAGCCACGGGACTCGCAATCAGCCCCAGCATTTT. Amino acid sequence: CASHGTRNQPQHF.

J is TRBJ1-2 and V is TRBV19, with TRBD1 matching 7 bases. CDR1 LNHDA and CDR2 SQIVND come from the germline V gene (reference sequence). CDR3 length: 13 residues. V lost 5 bases, J lost 8 bases, and 8 bases stayed unmatched. Written as DNA, the CDR3 is TGTGCCAGTAGTCGAGCAGGGGGAATAGGCTACACCTTC. Protein sequence: CASSRAGGIGYTF. The whole variable domain, remainder taken from reference TRBV19 and TRBJ1-2, is DGGITQSPKYLFRKEGQNVTLSCEQNLNHDAMYWYRQDPGQGLRLIYYSQIVNDFQKGDIAEGYSVSREKKESFPLTVTSAQKNPTAFYLCASSRAGGIGYTFGSGTRLTVV.

This clone has a single count. The V gene is TRBV11-2, the J gene TRBJ1-1; unclear D gene. Germline-derived CDR1 and CDR2 are SGHAT and FQNNGV. The CDR3 length is 13 residues. Trimming stripped 2 bases from V and 1 base from J, with 5 bases between. The CDR3 DNA is TGTGCCAGCAGCTTACCCCGGAACACTGAAGCTTTCTTT. Protein sequence: CASSLPRNTEAFF.

The chain employs TRBV5-6 and TRBJ2-1; TRBD1 agrees at 9 bases. After removal of 6 bases from V and 12 bases from J, the junction contained 13 bases not matched to a gene. Germline values: CDR1 SGHDT, CDR2 YYEEEE. The CDR3 loop spans 14 amino acids. CDR3 nucleotides: TGTGCCAGCACCGGGACAGGGAGTCTGGGGGGGCAGTTCTTC. Encoded protein: CASTGTGSLGGQFF.

The CDR3 protein is CASSLNPGGRLNEQFF. CDR3 in DNA: TGTGCCAGCAGCTTAAATCCGGGAGGGCGGCTCAATGAGCAGTTCTTC. This chain connects TRBV7-3 to TRBJ2-1, with TRBD2 identical over 8 bases. J lost 6 bases, V lost 1 base, and 8 bases had no gene match. The CDR3 runs to 16 residues. Germline CDR1 reads SGHTA; CDR2 reads FQGTGA.